These 7 T cell receptor beta chains were all obtained from the same sample, sequenced in a study of T cell changes during pregnancy in multiple sclerosis. The protocol was immunoSEQ multiplex PCR, while the TCRdb copy is restricted to in-frame clones and leaves out a portion. Found here are 90,000 to 95,000 clones, around 92% of them singletons; the top ten hold around 2.2%. The sample consisted of peripheral blood, taken in the third trimester of pregnancy. These receptors came from a female donor with multiple sclerosis, enrolled in a pregnancy study.

This chain joins TRBV18 and TRBJ2-5, with 7 bases aligning to TRBD2. Trimming took 3 bases from V and 4 from J; bases not matched to a gene: 5. The CDR3 sequence is 14 residues long. The germline V gene encodes CDR1 KGHSH and CDR2 LQKENI. The CDR3 nucleotides are TGTGCCAGCTCACCTTCGGGAGGCGGAGAGACCCAGTACTTC. Protein product: CASSPSGGGETQYF.

The gene calls are TRBV27 and TRBJ2-4; TRBD2 is a possible D gene (6 bases). Trimming removed 7 bases at V and 0 bases at J, with 16 bases between. The CDR3 has 16 amino acids. Germline assignment: CDR1 MNHEY and CDR2 SMNVEV (reference sequence). In nucleotides, the CDR3 is TGTGCCAGCACGCGAGATGCGGGGTTAGCCAAAAACATTCAGTACTTC. This sequence encodes CASTRDAGLAKNIQYF.

The chain links TRBV4-1 to TRBJ2-3; 9 nucleotides agree with TRBD2. From germline, CDR1 is MGHRA and CDR2 YSYEKL. The length of the CDR3 is 15 residues. Trimming cost V 5 bases and J 3 bases; bases outside gene matches: 6. CDR3 sequence reads: CASSTLAGATDTQYF. In DNA form, the CDR3 reads TGCGCCAGCAGCACCTTAGCGGGAGCAACAGATACGCAGTATTTT.

V gene TRBV27 combines with J gene TRBJ2-1; the D is unclear. V lost 1 base, J lost 5 bases, and 9 bases lay in between. This CDR3 region has 14 residues. Germline V gene sequence: CDR1 MNHEY, CDR2 SMNVEV (reference sequence). In DNA, the CDR3 is TGTGCCAGCAGTTTATGGCCCAGCGACAATGAGCAGTTCTTC. Protein: CASSLWPSDNEQFF.

CDR3 nucleotides: TGTGCCAGCAGCTTAGCCGGACTAGCGGGAGAGGGGGAGCAGTTCTTC. Its protein is CASSLAGLAGEGEQFF. The chain carries TRBV7-6 and TRBJ2-1; TRBD2 agrees at 13 bases. The CDR3 extends over 16 amino acids. The ends lost 0 bases at V and 10 bases at J; junction bases unmatched: 6. Germline V gene lookup returns CDR1 SGHVS and CDR2 FNYEAQ.

This chain uses TRBV6-5 with TRBJ1-2, with 8 bases that match TRBD1. The CDR3 runs to 12 residues. In germline, CDR1 is MNHEY, CDR2 SVGAGI. Trimming at V came to 7 bases and at J to 4 bases, leaving 2 bases not matched to a gene. DNA of the CDR3: TGTGCCAGCACCCAGGGGGCCTATGGCTACACCTTC. Its protein is CASTQGAYGYTF.

The rearrangement uses TRBV6-6 and TRBJ2-5; 8 bases line up with TRBD2. In germline, CDR1 is MNHNY, CDR2 SVGAGI (reference sequence). This CDR3 is 15 amino acids long. Trimming took 4 bases from V and 5 from J; bases not matched to a gene: 9. The CDR3 coding sequence is TGTGCCAGCAGTTGGATGCGGGGGGCGAGGGAGACCCAGTACTTC. Translation: CASSWMRGARETQYF.